Below are 21 T cell receptor beta chains sequenced from a single sample in a study of naive and memory T cell subsets. Two oligonucleotides, mixed equimolar, formed the beta constant-region primer covering TRBC1 and TRBC2. TCRdb passed the UMI-ligation and nested PCR reads through MiXCR, listing each CDR3 protein once. The sample consists of around 30,000 distinct CDR3 sequences, roughly a tenth of them appearing once. The sequenced sample consisted of effector memory CD4+ T cells from blood. As to subset: effector memory, CD45RA- CD27-. All receptors come from a human donor in good health.

The sample holds a few counts of this clonotype. The V gene is TRBV19, the J gene TRBJ2-5; D possibly corresponds to TRBD2 (5 bases). The V end was cut by 9 bases, the J end by 4 bases, with 15 bases between. Looked up from germline, CDR1 is LNHDA and CDR2 is SQIVND (reference sequence). The CDR3 sequence is 13 residues long. CDR3 in amino acids: CASASDRGETQYF. The CDR3 DNA sequence: TGTGCCAGCGCAAGCGACCGGGGAGAGACCCAGTACTTC.

This clonotype was seen only a few times. The gene calls are TRBV7-2 and TRBJ2-2; D is unclear. Trimming cost V 2 bases and J 4 bases, with 14 bases left between them. Germline V gives CDR1 SGHTA, CDR2 FQGNSA. This CDR3 spans 16 amino acids. In DNA, the CDR3 is TGTGCCAGCAGCTTAATTTACCAGCGCCCCACCGGGGAGCTGTTTTTT. Protein product: CASSLIYQRPTGELFF.

This clonotype was found many times. This sequence joins TRBV7-2 and TRBJ2-2; no clear D. CDR3 length: 15 residues. The V gene lost 1 base and the J gene lost 6 bases, with 12 bases spanning the gap. In germline, CDR1 is SGHTA, CDR2 FQGNSA. Here the CDR3 reads CASSLGALSAGELFF. CDR3 nucleotides: TGTGCCAGCAGCTTAGGGGCGCTAAGCGCCGGGGAGCTGTTTTTT.

The chain links TRBV12-3 or TRBV12-4 to TRBJ2-7; D is possibly TRBD1 (6 bases). The CDR3 totals 14 residues. Trimming removed 1 base from V and 4 bases from J, with 11 bases in between. The CDR3 here is CASSLGQGLYEQYF. DNA for the CDR3: TGTGCCAGCAGTTTAGGGCAGGGGTTATACGAGCAGTACTTC.

This clonotype was detected many times. The chain employs TRBV7-3 and TRBJ2-2; D may be TRBD2 (6 bases). Germline CDR1 is SGHTA and CDR2 is FQGTGA. With 3 bases removed from V and 6 bases from J, the gap between germline ends came to 8 bases. The CDR3 has 13 residues. The CDR3, as DNA: TGTGCCAGCAGCTTTACTAGCTCCGGGGAGCTGTTTTTT. Translation: CASSFTSSGELFF.

This chain joins TRBV4-2 and TRBJ1-2; 12 bases map to TRBD1. CDR1 is LGHNA and CDR2 is YNFKEQ in the germline V gene. The V and J ends lost 4 bases and 8 bases, in that order; junction bases with no gene match: 8. The CDR3 contains 15 residues. The CDR3 DNA reads as TGTGCCAGCAGCCTGGGGGGACAGGGGGCTGAGGGCTACACCTTC. This gives the protein CASSLGGQGAEGYTF.

This clonotype was found a few times. This chain links TRBV2 with TRBJ2-3; TRBD2 is a possible D gene (6 bases). Between the trimmed V and J ends, which lost 9 bases and 6 bases, there was a span of 25 bases. The CDR3 length is 16 residues. Looked up from germline, CDR1 is SNHLY and CDR2 is FYNNEI. CDR3 sequence: CASSGGGPGQRDTQYF. The CDR3 DNA is TGTGCCAGTAGCGGAGGAGGGCCGGGGCAAAGGGATACGCAGTATTTT.

This clonotype was counted only a few times. The chain combines TRBV5-1 with TRBJ1-1; TRBD1 agrees at 8 bases. The V gene end was trimmed by 3 bases and the J gene end by 0 bases; junction bases not matched to a gene: 10. This CDR3 spans 17 amino acids. Germline loops: CDR1 SGHRS, CDR2 YFSETQ. The CDR3 DNA sequence: TGCGCCAGCAGCTCTAACCAGGGGGCTCGAGTGAACACTGAAGCTTTCTTT. The encoded protein is CASSSNQGARVNTEAFF. The full variable domain, rest sourced from reference TRBV5-1 and TRBJ1-1, is KAGVTQTPRYLIKTRGQQVTLSCSPISGHRSVSWYQQTPGQGLQFLFEYFSETQRNKGNFPGRFSGRQFSNSRSEMNVSTLELGDSALYLCASSSNQGARVNTEAFFGQGTRLTVV.

This clonotype showed up many times. V gene TRBV27 combines with J gene TRBJ2-3; 12 nucleotides align to TRBD2. In germline, CDR1 is MNHEY, CDR2 SMNVEV (reference sequence). The CDR3 covers 17 residues. The V gene end was trimmed by 4 bases and the J gene end by 0 bases; junction bases not matched to a gene: 5. The CDR3 nucleotides are TGTGCCAGCAGTTACCGGACTAGCGGGACTAGCACAGATACGCAGTATTTT. Its protein is CASSYRTSGTSTDTQYF.

This clonotype has only a few counts. This sequence joins TRBV5-1 and TRBJ2-1; the match to TRBD2 covers 13 bases. The CDR3 is 19 amino acids. V lost 4 bases to trimming and J lost 0 bases; unmatched junction nucleotides: 10. Germline V gene sequence: CDR1 SGHRS, CDR2 YFSETQ. DNA of the CDR3: TGCGCCAGCAGCACACCACGGACTAGCGGGAGTTTCTCCTACAATGAGCAGTTCTTC. This translates into CASSTPRTSGSFSYNEQFF. Using reference TRBV5-1 and TRBJ2-1 for the parts outside the CDR3, the full variable domain is KAGVTQTPRYLIKTRGQQVTLSCSPISGHRSVSWYQQTPGQGLQFLFEYFSETQRNKGNFPGRFSGRQFSNSRSEMNVSTLELGDSALYLCASSTPRTSGSFSYNEQFFGPGTRLTVL.

This clonotype was recorded many times. The V and J genes are TRBV7-6 and TRBJ1-4; no clear D. V was trimmed by 5 bases and J by 3 bases, leaving 10 bases between them. The CDR3 spans 14 residues. CDR1 is SGHVS and CDR2 is FNYEAQ in the germline V gene. CDR3 DNA: TGTGCCAGCAGCCCGGGCAGTTCTAATGAAAAACTGTTTTTT. Protein: CASSPGSSNEKLFF.

The chain uses TRBV30 and TRBJ2-3, with D unresolved. V lost 3 bases to trimming and J lost 5 bases, with 12 bases between them. The V gene's germline CDR1 is GTSNPN and CDR2 SVGIG (reference sequence). The CDR3 consists of 13 residues. CDR3 sequence: CAWSAGRGDTQYF. The CDR3 coding sequence is TGTGCCTGGAGCGCTGGGCGTGGAGATACGCAGTATTTT.

This clonotype was counted between two and nine times. The V gene is TRBV4-2, the J gene TRBJ2-1; D possibly corresponds to TRBD2 (5 bases). V was clipped by 4 bases and J by 3 bases, with 13 bases between them. CDR1 and CDR2 (germline): LGHNA, YNFKEQ. The CDR3 has 15 amino acids. Written as DNA, the CDR3 is TGTGCCAGCAGCCGGATTAGCGTGATCTACAATGAGCAGTTCTTC. Protein: CASSRISVIYNEQFF.

This clonotype has ten or more counts. The chain has TRBV7-3 and TRBJ1-6; D remains ambiguous. Germline CDR1 SGHTA, CDR2 FQGTGA. Trimming cost V 8 bases and J 7 bases, with 12 bases left between them. CDR3 length equals 13 residues. Here the CDR3 reads CASRSSPNSPLHF. CDR3 nucleotides: TGTGCCAGCCGGTCCAGCCCAAATTCACCCCTCCACTTT.

Many counts were recorded for this clonotype. The gene calls are TRBV12-3 or TRBV12-4 and TRBJ1-3; 7 bases align to TRBD1. This CDR3 region has 16 residues. The V segment lost 6 bases and the J segment 4 bases; nucleotides outside the gene matches: 12. The CDR3 DNA follows: TGTGCCAGCAGGTCTACAGGGGCCACGAAGGGAAACACCATATATTTT. This codes for CASRSTGATKGNTIYF.

The sample holds a few counts of this clonotype. The rearrangement joins TRBV30 to TRBJ1-6, with TRBD1 as a possible D gene (6 bases). The germline V gene encodes CDR1 GTSNPN and CDR2 SVGIG (reference sequence). This CDR3 contains 14 residues. V shed 2 bases and J shed 7 bases, with 12 bases lying between them. The CDR3 region has the DNA TGTGCCTGGAGTCGAGGACAGTCCAATTCACCCCTCCACTTT. Translated: CAWSRGQSNSPLHF.

Relative to its sample, this clonotype is medium-sized. The rearrangement links TRBV20-1 to TRBJ2-7; TRBD2 agrees at 8 bases. Looked up from germline, CDR1 is DFQATT and CDR2 is SNEGSKA (reference sequence). The CDR3 consists of 15 residues. Trimming removed 0 bases from V and 6 bases from J; junction bases left unmatched: 10. For the CDR3, the DNA is TGCAGTGCTAGAGAGACCGAGGCGGGGGGCCCCGAGCAGTACTTC. Amino acids: CSARETEAGGPEQYF.

This clonotype was observed a handful of times. J is TRBJ2-3 and V is TRBV15, with 9 bases fitting TRBD2. The V segment lost 1 base and the J segment 5 bases; nucleotides outside the gene matches: 7. From germline, CDR1 is LNHNV and CDR2 YYDKDF (reference sequence). CDR3 length: 16 residues. For the CDR3, the DNA is TGTGCCACCAGCAGAGGAAGCGGGGGGACTCTAGATACGCAGTATTTT. Translating gives CATSRGSGGTLDTQYF.

V is TRBV12-3 or TRBV12-4 and J is TRBJ1-2; 10 bases align to TRBD1. V dropped 6 bases and J dropped 2; count of bases not matched to a gene: 6. CDR3 length: 15 amino acids. CDR3 amino acids: CASSSLDRGNYGYTF. CDR3 nucleotide sequence: TGTGCCAGCAGCTCCCTGGACAGGGGGAACTATGGCTACACCTTC.

This clonotype appeared many times. The gene calls are TRBV29-1 and TRBJ2-5; weak D call: TRBD2 (5 bases). V was clipped by 0 bases and J by 3 bases, with 11 bases between them. Germline V lookup: CDR1 SQVTM, CDR2 ANQGSEA. The CDR3 loop spans 14 amino acids. CDR3 protein: CSVEDWSGEETQYF. Written as DNA, the CDR3 is TGCAGCGTTGAAGATTGGTCCGGGGAAGAGACCCAGTACTTC.

The J gene is TRBJ2-5, the V gene TRBV5-1; TRBD2 agrees at 8 bases. This CDR3 spans 16 amino acids. V lost 3 bases and J lost 0; bases outside the gene matches: 7. CDR1 and CDR2 from the germline V gene are SGHRS and YFSETQ. CDR3 coding DNA: TGCGCCAGCAGCTCAGCTGGGACTAGGTACCAAGAGACCCAGTACTTC. Protein product: CASSSAGTRYQETQYF.